The clone carrying this TCR beta chain was detected once. Its antigen is unknown. The record originates from a study of cytomegalovirus exposure and HLA in healthy donors. With V trimmed by 5 bases and J by 5 bases, 9 bases remained unmatched. The CDR3 has 15 residues. Looked up from germline, CDR1 is WSHSY and CDR2 is SAAADI. In the PCR, 60 Vbeta and 13 Jbeta primers were used. Clones were sequenced by immunoSEQ multiplex PCR, and TCRdb holds only the in-frame ones, with some missing. This sample has 85,000 to 120,000 clones, with around 63% found just once. Whole-study findings and limits: Approximately 18,000 TCR beta sequences were associated with HLA alleles at 0.05 false discovery rate in a later analysis. Earlier results showed most TCR beta V segments being productive about 87% or about 30% of the time.

The specimen was PBMCs. The chain employs TRBV10-2 and TRBJ2-1; 7 positions match TRBD2. This TCR derives from a human donor in good health. CDR3 sequence: CASSYLAETNNEQFF. CDR3 bases: TGCGCCAGCAGTTATCTAGCGGAGACAAACAATGAGCAGTTCTTC.